This T cell receptor beta chain was sequenced in a study of technical replicates of blood from several donors. Sequenced by immunoSEQ multiplex PCR; TCRdb stores in-frame clones only, minus some. The sample holds fewer than 100,000 clones, around nine tenths seen once. Germline values: CDR1 SEHNR, CDR2 FQNEAQ (reference sequence). The CDR3 has 15 amino acids. V gave up 4 bases and J gave up 2 bases; unmatched junction bases: 2. Sequenced input: T cells isolated from PBMCs. The chain carries TRBV7-9 and TRBJ2-1; 10 bases align to TRBD1. The receptor was isolated from a human donor in good health. The CDR3 protein is CASSSGTGAYNEQFF. CDR3 bases: TGTGCCAGCAGCTCCGGGACAGGGGCCTACAATGAGCAGTTCTTC.